The clone carrying this T cell receptor (beta chain) came up a few times. Its antigen remains unknown. The sample belongs to a study of beta chain features in type 1 diabetes. All of the isolated RNA was reverse transcribed, so expressed TCRB transcripts were sequenced. Produced via immunoSEQ multiplex PCR; TCRdb's table is partial and in-frame only. Of some 150,000 clones in the sample, approximately 10% were seen once. The study's findings and limits: Cells that show high TCR expression could be over-represented by cDNA sequencing. Here, the possible influence of HLA type (on TCRB rearrangement) remained unresolved.

The clonotype was recovered from a woman between 40 and 50 years old in good health. The sample taken for sequencing was central memory CD4+ T cells from blood.

The CDR3 sequence: CASSIAGANEQFF. CDR3 DNA sequence: TGCGCCAGCAGCATAGCGGGGGCCAATGAGCAGTTCTTC. The V call is TRBV4-1, the J call TRBJ2-1; 9 bases align to TRBD2. CDR1 is MGHRA and CDR2 is YSYEKL in the germline V gene. V shed 5 bases, J shed 6 bases, and the junction held 2 bases outside the gene matches. The CDR3 is made up of 13 amino acids.